A selection of T cell receptor beta chains follows, all from one sample in a study of shared clonotypes between healthy human individuals. Libraries were prepared by immunoSEQ multiplex PCR; TCRdb keeps only in-frame clonotypes and omits some of them. The repertoire holds about a million clones, with about 75% as singletons. Sample: memory CD4+ T cells sorted from blood. The receptors were sampled from a man younger than 35 in good health. The CDR3 runs from the conserved cysteine through the conserved F or W. The order of the fields is CDR3 length, V gene, J gene, clone size, D gene, CDR3 DNA, CDR3 protein. D genes are given only for firm matches. For some rows the clone size is stated as once, few or many, or as a class when expanded; others skip it.

>13|TRBV30|TRBJ1-1|.|.
TGTGCCTGGAGTCCTAACAGCTACACTGAAGCTTTCTTT
CAWSPNSYTEAFF
>14|TRBV29-1|TRBJ2-1|once|TRBD2
TGCAGCGGCTCAGGACTAGCGGGGGGGAATGAGCAGTTCTTC
CSGSGLAGGNEQFF
>15|TRBV15|TRBJ2-5|.|.
TGTGCCACCAGCAGAGTGGTAGGCACGCAAGAGACCCAGTACTTC
CATSRVVGTQETQYF
>14|TRBV28|TRBJ2-7|.|.
TGTGCCAGCAGTTTGGGGCAGGTAGACTACGAGCAGTACTTC
CASSLGQVDYEQYF
>13|TRBV5-6|TRBJ1-6|once|.
TGTGCCAGCAGCCTGACAGGTCACTCACCCCTCCACTTT
CASSLTGHSPLHF
>11|TRBV2|TRBJ2-2|few|.
TGTGCCAGCAGTGAGGCGGGGGAGCTGTTTTTT
CASSEAGELFF
>14|TRBV18|TRBJ1-2|few|.
TGTGCCAGCTCACCGAGCGCGGGGCGGGATGGCTACACCTTC
CASSPSAGRDGYTF
>19|TRBV7-2|TRBJ2-1|.|TRBD2
TGTGCCAGCAGCTTTAGTAGGTCTAGCGGAGCGAGCTCCTACAATGAGCAGTTCTTC
CASSFSRSSGASSYNEQFF
>15|TRBV25-1|TRBJ1-4|.|.
TGTGCCAGCAGTGAAGATACGACGTCGGGGGGGAAACTGTTTTTT
CASSEDTTSGGKLFF
>15|TRBV11-2|TRBJ1-3|few|.
TGTGCCAGCAGCCTAGGGGTTAGCTCTGGAAACACCATATATTTT
CASSLGVSSGNTIYF
>12|TRBV11-2|TRBJ2-7|.|.
TGTGCCAGCAGCTTAATTGGGGGCGAGCAGTACTTC
CASSLIGGEQYF
>12|TRBV6-1|TRBJ1-2|.|.
TGTGCCAGCAGTGAAGGCAGGGACGGCTACACCTTC
CASSEGRDGYTF
>20|TRBV28|TRBJ1-5|.|TRBD1
TGTGCCAGCAGTTCTCGTGGATACAACACCGAACAGGGGAGGGAACAGCCCCAGCATTTT
CASSSRGYNTEQGREQPQHF
>17|TRBV10-3|TRBJ2-6|.|TRBD1
TGTGCCATCAGTGGGGACAGCACCTACTCTGGGGCCAACGTCCTGACTTTC
CAISGDSTYSGANVLTF
>13|TRBV6-5|TRBJ2-7|.|.
TGTGCCAGCAGTTACGGCCGAACCTACGAGCAGTACTTC
CASSYGRTYEQYF
>11|TRBV7-2|TRBJ2-7|many|.
TGTGCCAGCAGCTATGCGGACGAGCAGTACTTC
CASSYADEQYF
>13|TRBV25-1|TRBJ2-1|.|.
TGTGCCAGCCGAGGATTCTCCTACAATGAGCAGTTCTTC
CASRGFSYNEQFF
>13|TRBV10-3|TRBJ1-3|.|TRBD1
TGTGCCATCACCGGACAGGGGAGAAACACCATATATTTT
CAITGQGRNTIYF
>15|TRBV18|TRBJ1-1|.|.
TGTGCCAGCTCCCAGGGACGGTTCATGAACACTGAAGCTTTCTTT
CASSQGRFMNTEAFF
>16|TRBV11-2|TRBJ2-3|.|TRBD2
TGTGCCAGCAGCTTTACTAGCGGAGTAGGCGGAGATACGCAGTATTTT
CASSFTSGVGGDTQYF
>13|TRBV7-2|TRBJ1-5|.|.
TGTGCCAGCAGCTTTCGGGGAGGGCAGCCCCAGCATTTT
CASSFRGGQPQHF
>11|TRBV20-1|TRBJ1-2|.|.
TGCAGTGCTAAAGAGTGGGAAGGCTACACCTTC
CSAKEWEGYTF
>13|TRBV18|TRBJ2-1|.|.
TGTGCCAGCTCACCACCGATTGGTAATGAGCAGTTCTTC
CASSPPIGNEQFF
>14|TRBV7-9|TRBJ1-5|.|TRBD1
TGTGCCAGCAGCTTGGGAGCACAGGGGACGCCCCAGCATTTT
CASSLGAQGTPQHF
>13|TRBV7-9|TRBJ2-1|.|.
TGTGCCAGCAGCTTCTCCAGGGGCGATGAGCAGTTCTTC
CASSFSRGDEQFF
>14|TRBV27|TRBJ2-7|.|TRBD1
TGTGCCAGCAGTTTCCGGGACAGGGCCTCCGAGCAGTACTTC
CASSFRDRASEQYF
>16|TRBV7-8|TRBJ2-3|.|TRBD2
TGTGCCAGCAGCAGAGTAGGGACGACTAGCGCAGATACGCAGTATTTT
CASSRVGTTSADTQYF
>15|TRBV6-1|TRBJ1-5|few|.
TGTGCCAGCAGTGGCGGGAGGGCGGGGGATCAGCCCCAGCATTTT
CASSGGRAGDQPQHF
>15|TRBV5-1|TRBJ2-1|.|.
TGCGCCAGCAGCTTGGGGACGCAGAACTACAATGAGCAGTTCTTC
CASSLGTQNYNEQFF
>16|TRBV2|TRBJ1-6|few|.
TGTGCCAGCAGTGAAGCGCCCACAGGGAATAATTCACCCCTCCACTTT
CASSEAPTGNNSPLHF
>16|TRBV5-4|TRBJ2-1|once|TRBD2
TGTGCCAGCAGCTCTAGCGGGAGGACCTCCTACAATGAGCAGTTCTTC
CASSSSGRTSYNEQFF
>12|TRBV5-6|TRBJ2-2|few|.
TGTGCCAGCAGCTCCTCCACCGGGGAGCTGTTTTTT
CASSSSTGELFF
>11|TRBV20-1|TRBJ1-2|few|TRBD1
TGCAGTGCTGGGGACAGGGAGCGCTACACCTTC
CSAGDRERYTF
>15|TRBV5-1|TRBJ2-7|.|TRBD1
TGCGCCAGCAGCATATGGACAGGCTCAAAGTACGAGCAGTACTTC
CASSIWTGSKYEQYF
>16|TRBV5-1|TRBJ2-6|.|.
TGCGCCAGCAGGGAGGGACACCTCTCTGGGGCCAACGTCCTGACTTTC
CASREGHLSGANVLTF
>15|TRBV6-1|TRBJ1-5|many|TRBD1
TGTGCCAGCAGTGAGCAGACAGGGGGTAATCAGCCCCAGCATTTT
CASSEQTGGNQPQHF
>15|TRBV28|TRBJ2-7|once|TRBD1
TGTGCCAGCAGCAGCCGGGACAGGGGGGCCTACGAGCAGTACTTC
CASSSRDRGAYEQYF
>15|TRBV30|TRBJ2-1|.|TRBD1
TGTGCCTGGAACCTAGACAGGGGCTCCTACAATGAGCAGTTCTTC
CAWNLDRGSYNEQFF
>17|TRBV9|TRBJ2-3|.|.
TGTGCCAGCAGCTCACCAGGTCGGGGCAGGGGGGCAGATACGCAGTATTTT
CASSSPGRGRGADTQYF
>12|TRBV7-9|TRBJ1-6|few|.
TGTGCCAGCAGGGGAAAGGGTTCACCCCTCCACTTT
CASRGKGSPLHF
>14|TRBV28|TRBJ2-7|few|TRBD1
TGTGCCAGCAGCTACGGCGGGACAGGCTACGAGCAGTACTTC
CASSYGGTGYEQYF
>13|TRBV10-3|TRBJ1-1|.|.
TGTGCCATCAGACTGGAAATGAACACTGAAGCTTTCTTT
CAIRLEMNTEAFF
>13|TRBV6-5|TRBJ1-1|.|TRBD1
TGTGCCAGCAGACAGGGGTCCTACACTGAAGCTTTCTTT
CASRQGSYTEAFF
>15|TRBV19|TRBJ2-4|.|.
TGTGCCAGTAGTACTAGCGGAGGGGGCAAAAACATTCAGTACTTC
CASSTSGGGKNIQYF
>15|TRBV5-1|TRBJ2-7|.|TRBD2
TGCGCCAGCAGCCCGCGTGAGCGGGGGGATTACGAGCAGTACTTC
CASSPRERGDYEQYF
>13|TRBV30|TRBJ2-3|.|TRBD2
TGCTCTTGTGCGGGAGGGGAAATTGATACGCAGTATTTT
CSCAGGEIDTQYF
>16|TRBV10-1|TRBJ2-3|.|.
TGCGCCAGCAGTGAGTCCGGACCCCCGCGGACAGATACGCAGTATTTT
CASSESGPPRTDTQYF
>12|TRBV7-8|TRBJ1-2|.|.
TGTGCCAGCAGCCGGGGGGACTATGGCTACACCTTC
CASSRGDYGYTF
>13|TRBV6-5|TRBJ2-1|.|TRBD2
TGTGCCAGCAGTTTTAGCGGGACCGATGAGCAGTTCTTC
CASSFSGTDEQFF